This TCR beta chain was recorded in a study of post-analysis software for immune sequencing data. Study outcomes and limitations: Controls showed lower frequencies than patients for five TRBV segments, and TRBV5-6, TRBV5-1 and TRBV20-1 were among these.

Germline CDR1 MRHNA, CDR2 SNTAGT. CDR3 length: 16 residues. The V gene lost 4 bases and the J gene lost 2 bases, with 12 bases spanning the gap. This clonotype showed up just a few times. Its target is not known. Unique molecular identifiers tagged the TCR beta cDNA libraries. MiXCR was run by TCRdb on the PCR reads, yielding one entry per CDR3 protein. The sample holds 350,000 to 500,000 distinct CDR3 sequences, 30% to 45% seen once. V gene TRBV6-4 combines with J gene TRBJ2-6, with D possibly TRBD1 on 6 matching bases. The sequence was collected from a girl aged 2-10 years with multiple sclerosis. Sequencing was performed on blood. CDR3 sequence (DNA): TGTGCCAGCAGTGCCAACAGGGCCCCTGGGGCCAACGTCCTGACTTTC. It is translated as CASSANRAPGANVLTF.